Following are 12 T cell receptor beta chains from one sample sequenced in a study of T cells in Graves' hyperthyroidism and ophthalmopathy. What was amplified from RNA transcripts were TCR beta CDR3 regions. With the HTBI primer set, the TCR CDR3 went through a first round of RT-PCR. TCRdb reanalysed the multiplex PCR reads using MiXCR and keeps one entry per CDR3 protein. The sample includes about 420,000 distinct CDR3 sequences, 12% to 15% of them seen just once. The sample consisted of blood. All receptors derive from a woman between 18 and 29 years old with Graves' hyperthyroidism.

Only a few counts were recorded for this clonotype. This rearrangement joins TRBV19 to TRBJ2-1, with D maybe TRBD2 (6 bases). Trimming took 4 bases from V and 5 from J, leaving 9 bases between them. This CDR3 has 13 residues. The V gene's germline CDR1 is LNHDA and CDR2 SQIVND (reference sequence). Here the CDR3 DNA reads TGTGCCAGTAGTAGCGGGAACCACAATGAGCAGTTCTTC. This sequence encodes CASSSGNHNEQFF.

The gene calls are TRBV28 and TRBJ2-3, with D tentatively TRBD1 or TRBD2 (5 bases each). The V gene's germline CDR1 is MDHEN and CDR2 SYDVKM. The CDR3 runs 13 residues. Trimming left V 10 bases short and J 2 bases short, with 13 bases between. The CDR3 is CAILSGHTDTQYF. DNA for the CDR3: TGTGCCATCCTCAGCGGACACACAGATACGCAGTATTTT.

The chain is built from TRBV28 and TRBJ1-4; 9 bases align to TRBD1. This CDR3 contains 15 residues. V shed 5 bases and J 5 bases; nucleotides not matched to a gene: 6. Germline V gene lookup returns CDR1 MDHEN and CDR2 SYDVKM. The CDR3 DNA is TGTGCCAGCAGTCCCGGACAGGGGTTGAATGAAAAACTGTTTTTT. As protein: CASSPGQGLNEKLFF.

This clonotype showed up just a few times. The gene calls are TRBV28 and TRBJ1-1, with TRBD1 matching over 8 bases. Trimming cost V 5 bases and J 4 bases; bases outside gene matches: 9. This CDR3 is built from 15 residues. The V gene's germline CDR1 is MDHEN and CDR2 SYDVKM. CDR3 amino acids: CASSLWTGTGTEAFF. CDR3 in DNA: TGTGCCAGCAGTCTCTGGACAGGGACGGGCACTGAAGCTTTCTTT.

This clonotype was seen repeatedly, ten times or more. This chain links TRBV2 with TRBJ2-3; weak D call: TRBD2 (5 bases). The CDR3 has 11 residues. The germline V and J ends were trimmed by 8 bases and 4 bases, with 7 bases remaining between them. Germline lookup yields CDR1 SNHLY and CDR2 FYNNEI. DNA for the CDR3: TGTGCCAGCGGGAGAGCAGATACGCAGTATTTT. It specifies CASGRADTQYF. Using reference TRBV2 and TRBJ2-3 for the parts outside the CDR3, the full variable domain is EPEVTQTPSHQVTQMGQEVILRCVPISNHLYFYWYRQILGQKVEFLVSFYNNEISEKSEIFDDQFSVERPDGSNFTLKIRSTKLEDSAMYFCASGRADTQYFGPGTRLTVL.

This clonotype was found many times. The V gene is TRBV6-1, the J gene TRBJ1-5; maybe TRBD1 (5 bases). The CDR3 consists of 13 residues. Germline assignment: CDR1 MNHNS and CDR2 SASEGT. With 6 bases removed from V and 9 bases from J, the gap between germline ends came to 15 bases. The CDR3 DNA follows: TGTGCCAGCAGCCGCGGGTCCCAGGGGCCCCAGCATTTT. Translating gives CASSRGSQGPQHF.

V and J are TRBV28 and TRBJ1-2; 7 bases line up with TRBD1. There are 17 residues in the CDR3. The trim removed 6 bases at V and 4 bases at J, leaving 17 bases unmatched. CDR1 and CDR2 (germline): MDHEN, SYDVKM. The CDR3 DNA reads as TGTGCCAGCAGCTTAAGGCCGAGGGACAGATTGATCTATGGCTACACCTTC. This sequence encodes CASSLRPRDRLIYGYTF.

DNA for the CDR3: TGTGCCAGCAGCTTGGGAGGGAAGGATACGCAGTATTTT. This encodes CASSLGGKDTQYF. V is TRBV7-2 and J is TRBJ2-3, with 7 bases aligning to TRBD2. The CDR3 extends over 13 amino acids. The germline CDR1 and CDR2 sequences are SGHTA and FQGNSA. With V trimmed by 3 bases and J by 6 bases, 3 bases remained unmatched.

This clonotype has only a few counts. The J gene is TRBJ2-2, the V gene TRBV7-2; D might be TRBD1 or TRBD2, each matching 5 bases. Trimming cost V 3 bases and J 8 bases, with 10 bases left between them. The CDR3 covers 13 residues. Germline V gene sequence: CDR1 SGHTA, CDR2 FQGNSA. The CDR3 bases are TGTGCCAGCAGCTTGGGGGAAGCGGGGGAGCTGTTTTTT. It yields the protein CASSLGEAGELFF.

The V call is TRBV7-2, the J call TRBJ1-1; TRBD1 matches at 7 bases. The CDR3 runs 14 residues. J gave up 11 bases and V 5 bases, and 14 bases lay outside the gene matches. From germline, CDR1 is SGHTA and CDR2 FQGNSA. The CDR3 nucleotides read TGTGCCAGCAGCCCTACTGAGACAGGGCCGGCGGCTTTCTTT. It translates to CASSPTETGPAAFF.

This clonotype has a count of ten or more. The V and J genes are TRBV28 and TRBJ1-1; D uncertain. The germline gives CDR1 MDHEN, CDR2 SYDVKM. The CDR3 length is 14 residues. Trimming shortened V by 3 bases and J by 1 base, and 9 bases separated the two germline ends. The CDR3: CASSFPGPNTEAFF. In DNA form, the CDR3 reads TGTGCCAGCAGTTTTCCCGGACCGAACACTGAAGCTTTCTTT.

A few counts support this clonotype. The chain recombines TRBV19 with TRBJ1-5, with a tentative D call TRBD1 (5 bases). The V and J ends lost 2 bases and 4 bases respectively, with 18 bases between them. Germline CDR1 LNHDA, CDR2 SQIVND (reference sequence). The CDR3 runs to 17 residues. Written as DNA, the CDR3 is TGTGCCAGTAGTATACTCCCCGGGACGGCTAATAATCAGCCCCAGCATTTT. Encoded protein: CASSILPGTANNQPQHF.